The following is a TCR beta chain sequence with its context. The data were produced by immunoSEQ multiplex PCR, yet TCRdb's version contains in-frame clones alone and is incomplete. The sample has about 73,000 clones; around 81% are singletons. With V trimmed by 2 bases and J by 9 bases, 7 bases remained unmatched. Germline V gene lookup returns CDR1 MDHEN and CDR2 SYDVKM. The CDR3 runs to 15 residues. The data derive from a study of blood T cell repertoires in COVID-19. Sequences were obtained from peripheral blood. The sequence came from a woman aged 70-85 years with acute or convalescent COVID-19. The genes are TRBV28 and TRBJ1-6, with TRBD1 matching 7 bases. CDR3 nucleotides: TGTGCCAGCAGTTTAACTGACAGGGTTGGTTCACCCCTCCACTTT. It encodes CASSLTDRVGSPLHF.